This is a list of T cell receptor beta chains from one sample in a study of beta chain features in type 1 diabetes. Repertoires were generated with immunoSEQ multiplex PCR, while TCRdb's copy carries only in-frame clones and drops some. The sample consists of 450,000 to 600,000 clones, approximately 31% of them appearing once. Sequencing used naive CD4+ T cells from blood. The source of these receptors is a man between 18 and 35 years old in good health. Each CDR3 is given with its conserved first and last residue. D genes are given only for firm matches. Rows may omit the clone size; those that give it use once, few, many or a size class.

CASSLAEGGRDTQYF	TGCGCCAGCAGCTTGGCCGAGGGAGGTCGGGATACGCAGTATTTT	TRBJ2-3	.	15	few	TRBV5-1
CASSLMAATTNTGELFF	TGTGCCAGCAGCTTAATGGCGGCGACTACGAACACCGGGGAGCTGTTTTTT	TRBJ2-2	.	17	few	TRBV7-2
CAGYRALSYEQYF	TGTGCCGGATACAGGGCTCTCTCCTACGAGCAGTACTTC	TRBJ2-7	.	13	.	TRBV30
CASSRGLEQETQYF	TGTGCCAGCAGCCGGGGACTAGAGCAAGAGACCCAGTACTTC	TRBJ2-5	TRBD2	14	few	TRBV5-4
CASSQPQLAGVYTQYF	TGTGCCAGCAGCCAGCCCCAACTAGCGGGAGTGTATACGCAGTATTTT	TRBJ2-3	TRBD2	16	.	TRBV4-2
CAWSPGHNYGYTF	TGTGCCTGGAGCCCGGGACACAACTATGGCTACACCTTC	TRBJ1-2	.	13	.	TRBV30
CASSLLGGGTDTQYF	TGTGCCAGCAGCTTGCTTGGCGGTGGCACAGATACGCAGTATTTT	TRBJ2-3	.	15	few	TRBV5-6
CASSPHRTPNNEQFF	TGTGCCAGCAGCCCACACCGGACACCTAACAATGAGCAGTTCTTC	TRBJ2-1	.	15	.	TRBV28
CASIRAGGFIDEQFF	TGTGCCAGCATTCGAGCGGGAGGGTTTATAGATGAGCAGTTCTTC	TRBJ2-1	TRBD2	15	.	TRBV6-1
CATVDRTTGYTF	TGTGCCACCGTGGACAGAACAACCGGCTACACCTTC	TRBJ1-2	.	12	.	TRBV28
CASSSGGGQPQHF	TGTGCCAGCTCGTCAGGGGGCGGTCAGCCCCAGCATTTT	TRBJ1-5	TRBD1	13	.	TRBV18
CASSAGPGELFF	TGTGCCAGCAGCGCCGGTCCCGGGGAGCTGTTTTTT	TRBJ2-2	.	12	few	TRBV2
CASSTKVTSGSYEQYF	TGTGCCAGCAGCACTAAAGTAACTAGCGGATCCTACGAGCAGTACTTC	TRBJ2-7	TRBD2	16	.	TRBV7-6
CASSAGWLINTDTQYF	TGTGCCAGCAGTGCCGGTTGGCTCATCAACACAGATACGCAGTATTTT	TRBJ2-3	.	16	few	TRBV25-1
CATSRSGGSYNEQFF	TGTGCCACCAGCAGATCCGGGGGGTCCTACAATGAGCAGTTCTTC	TRBJ2-1	TRBD2	15	.	TRBV15
CAWSRFLEVTIQETQYF	TGTGCCTGGAGTAGGTTTTTAGAGGTGACTATCCAAGAGACCCAGTACTTC	TRBJ2-5	.	17	.	TRBV30
CAWSGSRTSGSVNEQFF	TGTGCCTGGAGTGGATCTCGGACTAGCGGGTCGGTCAATGAGCAGTTCTTC	TRBJ2-1	TRBD2	17	.	TRBV30
CATSRGLDEQFF	TGTGCCACCAGCAGAGGCCTAGATGAGCAGTTCTTC	TRBJ2-1	.	12	few	TRBV15
CSVGLAGGPYTQYF	TGCAGCGTTGGACTAGCGGGAGGGCCTTATACGCAGTATTTT	TRBJ2-3	TRBD2	14	few	TRBV29-1
CAISESNSYEQYF	TGTGCCATCAGTGAGTCAAACTCCTACGAGCAGTACTTC	TRBJ2-7	.	13	.	TRBV10-3
CASSPQGGWYGYTF	TGTGCCAGCAGCCCCCAAGGGGGCTGGTATGGCTACACCTTC	TRBJ1-2	TRBD1	14	.	TRBV7-2
CASSQEWLAGEVNEQFF	TGTGCCAGCAGCCAAGAGTGGCTAGCGGGAGAAGTAAATGAGCAGTTCTTC	TRBJ2-1	TRBD2	17	.	TRBV4-2
CARMREGTEAFF	TGTGCCCGGATGAGAGAGGGCACTGAAGCTTTCTTT	TRBJ1-1	.	12	few	TRBV30
CAGGRTSGYTF	TGTGCCGGGGGCCGTACGTCCGGCTACACCTTC	TRBJ1-2	.	11	.	TRBV30
CAWSPRAGLVQFF	TGTGCCTGGAGTCCAAGAGCGGGATTAGTGCAGTTCTTC	TRBJ2-1	TRBD2	13	few	TRBV30
CACNRGRGTDTQYF	TGTGCCTGCAACAGGGGGCGCGGCACAGATACGCAGTATTTT	TRBJ2-3	TRBD1	14	.	TRBV30
CASVAGGLYNEQFF	TGTGCCAGTGTGGCGGGAGGCCTCTACAATGAGCAGTTCTTC	TRBJ2-1	TRBD2	14	few	TRBV10-3
CAISEWGPNTGELFF	TGTGCCATCAGTGAGTGGGGACCAAACACCGGGGAGCTGTTTTTT	TRBJ2-2	.	15	.	TRBV10-3
CSVEGTAGAVTEAFF	TGCAGCGTTGAAGGTACCGCAGGAGCGGTCACTGAAGCTTTCTTT	TRBJ1-1	.	15	few	TRBV29-1
CSVGRSKTGNTEAFF	TGCAGCGTTGGTCGATCAAAAACAGGAAACACTGAAGCTTTCTTT	TRBJ1-1	.	15	few	TRBV29-1
CSAADYSGNTIYF	TGCAGCGCCGCGGATTACTCTGGAAACACCATATATTTT	TRBJ1-3	.	13	.	TRBV29-1
CAWSPRYGEQYF	TGTGCCTGGAGCCCCCGGTATGGTGAGCAGTACTTC	TRBJ2-7	.	12	few	TRBV30
CAGGSLAGPEQYF	TGTGCCGGCGGGTCACTAGCGGGACCCGAGCAGTACTTC	TRBJ2-7	TRBD2	13	.	TRBV30
CASSYSQGNIQYF	TGTGCCAGCAGTTACTCCCAGGGAAACATTCAGTACTTC	TRBJ2-4	.	13	.	TRBV6-5
CAIGASGETQYF	TGTGCCATCGGGGCATCAGGAGAGACCCAGTACTTC	TRBJ2-5	.	12	.	TRBV10-3
CASSLRAGGPLPEQFF	TGTGCCAGCAGCTTACGGGCGGGAGGGCCACTTCCCGAGCAGTTCTTC	TRBJ2-1	TRBD2	16	.	TRBV7-8
CASSHRTGGSYTF	TGTGCCAGCAGTCATAGGACAGGGGGAAGCTACACCTTC	TRBJ1-2	TRBD1	13	.	TRBV14
CAWSPARETQYF	TGTGCCTGGAGTCCAGCCCGAGAGACCCAGTACTTC	TRBJ2-5	.	12	.	TRBV30
CASSLLGAGGDGELFF	TGTGCCAGCAGCTTATTAGGGGCGGGAGGAGACGGGGAGCTGTTTTTT	TRBJ2-2	TRBD2	16	few	TRBV7-2
CAWDRGMNTEAFF	TGTGCCTGGGACAGGGGGATGAACACTGAAGCTTTCTTT	TRBJ1-1	TRBD1	13	.	TRBV30
CAWKGQGWYSNQPQHF	TGTGCCTGGAAGGGACAGGGGTGGTATAGCAATCAGCCCCAGCATTTT	TRBJ1-5	TRBD1	16	once	TRBV30
CASSFGLAIYNEQFF	TGTGCCAGCAGTTTCGGGCTAGCGATCTACAATGAGCAGTTCTTC	TRBJ2-1	.	15	few	TRBV27
CASSSTSGANVLTF	TGTGCCAGCAGCTCTACTTCTGGGGCCAACGTCCTGACTTTC	TRBJ2-6	.	14	few	TRBV7-8
CASSQWRQGNEKLFF	TGTGCCAGCAGCCAATGGCGCCAGGGGAATGAAAAACTGTTTTTT	TRBJ1-4	.	15	.	TRBV16
CAWSLGFVETQYF	TGTGCCTGGAGTTTGGGGTTCGTAGAGACCCAGTACTTC	TRBJ2-5	.	13	few	TRBV30
CAWSGPYEQYF	TGTGCCTGGAGTGGGCCCTACGAGCAGTACTTC	TRBJ2-7	.	11	.	TRBV30